Presented here are 7 T cell receptor beta chains from one specimen sequenced in a study of blood T cells in healthy people across ages. Using a J-beta primer mix together with a sample-barcoded 5' primer, a second PCR was run for roughly 6 to 11 cycles. TCRdb processed the 5' RACE reads anew with MiXCR; each CDR3 protein has one entry. The repertoire holds nearly 800,000 distinct CDR3 sequences, roughly three fifths seen once, with 20% to 30% in the top ten. Sequenced: blood. All receptors derive from a man aged 35-49 years in good health.

The chain carries TRBV7-3 and TRBJ1-2; no clear D. This CDR3 is 16 amino acids long. The germline V gene has CDR1 SGHTA and CDR2 FQGTGA. V was trimmed by 0 bases and J by 7 bases, leaving 18 bases between them. The CDR3 bases are TGTGCCAGCAGCTTAACGCTGGCAGGAGGTCCAACTGGCTACACCTTC. Its translation is CASSLTLAGGPTGYTF.

This clonotype occurred a few times. The V gene is TRBV29-1, the J gene TRBJ2-7, with D perhaps matching TRBD1 (5 bases). The germline CDR1 and CDR2 sequences are SQVTM and ANQGSEA. V dropped 6 bases and J dropped 1 base, with 10 bases sitting between them. This CDR3 is built from 12 residues. The CDR3 protein is CSVGHLSYEQYF. The CDR3 region has the DNA TGCAGCGTCGGACACCTATCCTACGAGCAGTACTTC.

V gene TRBV7-2 combines with J gene TRBJ2-1, with 13 bases matching TRBD2. The J segment lost 7 bases and the V segment lost 6 bases, leaving 6 bases of the junction unmatched. The CDR3 length is 15 residues. Germline lookup yields CDR1 SGHTA and CDR2 FQGNSA. CDR3 DNA sequence: TGTGCCAGCAGAAGGACTAGCGGGAGTTGGAATGAGCAGTTCTTC. Translating gives CASRRTSGSWNEQFF. The variable domain in full, completed from reference TRBV7-2 and TRBJ2-1, reads GAGVSQSPSNKVTEKGKDVELRCDPISGHTALYWYRQSLGQGLEFLIYFQGNSAPDKSGLPSDRFSAERTGGSVSTLTIQRTQQEDSAVYLCASRRTSGSWNEQFFGPGTRLTVL.

In its sample, this clonotype was seen a few times. The rearrangement joins TRBV7-2 to TRBJ2-3; 9 nucleotides match TRBD2. This CDR3 has 17 amino acids. In germline, CDR1 is SGHTA, CDR2 FQGNSA. With V trimmed by 2 bases and J by 0 bases, 6 bases remained unmatched. The CDR3 here is CASSLRLAGLSTDTQYF. The CDR3, as DNA: TGTGCCAGCAGCTTACGGCTAGCGGGGCTTAGCACAGATACGCAGTATTTT.

The chain recombines TRBV7-9 with TRBJ2-5; unclear D gene. CDR3 length: 14 amino acids. V dropped 5 bases and J dropped 9 bases, with 19 bases sitting between them. Germline V lookup: CDR1 SEHNR, CDR2 FQNEAQ (reference sequence). As DNA, the CDR3 is TGTGCCAGCAGCCCCCTGGACCCTTCAACAGCCCAGTACTTC. This codes for CASSPLDPSTAQYF.

The rearrangement links TRBV7-8 to TRBJ1-5; D ambiguous. Deletions cut 5 bases from V and 2 bases from J, with 13 bases between. The germline V gene encodes CDR1 SGHVS and CDR2 FQNEAQ. CDR3 length equals 15 residues. CDR3 residues: CASSPRGNGNQPQHF. The CDR3 DNA follows: TGTGCCAGCAGCCCCCGCGGAAATGGCAATCAGCCCCAGCATTTT.

This rearrangement joins TRBV6-1 to TRBJ2-6, with D unresolved. This CDR3 comprises 16 residues. Trimming left V 7 bases short and J 0 bases short, with 13 bases between. Germline assignment: CDR1 MNHNS and CDR2 SASEGT. The CDR3 here is CASTLTAGSGANVLTF. The DNA for the CDR3 is TGTGCCAGCACCCTAACTGCAGGCTCTGGGGCCAACGTCCTGACTTTC.